These 9 T cell receptor beta chains share one sample of origin, sequenced in a study of blood T cells in healthy people across ages. With a J-beta primer mix and a sample-barcoded 5' primer, a second PCR ran about 7 to 12 cycles. Each CDR3 protein gets one entry after TCRdb re-called the 5' RACE reads with MiXCR. The data hold around 2 million distinct CDR3 sequences, with roughly 43% observed a single time. Material for sequencing was blood. All receptors come from a human donor in good health.

This clonotype was counted ten times or more. The V and J genes are TRBV4-2 and TRBJ1-4, with TRBD1 matching over 10 bases. Germline trimming cut 3 bases from V and 6 bases from J; bases unmatched to any gene: 10. The CDR3 is 17 amino acids. The germline gives CDR1 LGHNA, CDR2 YNFKEQ. The DNA for the CDR3 is TGTGCCAGCAGCCACAGACAGGGGGCACGACGCGATGAAAAACTGTTTTTT. Translating gives CASSHRQGARRDEKLFF.

This clonotype was counted only a few times. The V and J genes are TRBV5-1 and TRBJ1-2, with a tentative D call TRBD1 (5 bases). Germline lookup yields CDR1 SGHRS and CDR2 YFSETQ. This CDR3 spans 15 amino acids. V was shortened by 0 bases and J by 6 bases, with 15 bases between the two germline ends. The CDR3 spells CASSLGASGFDGYTF. The CDR3 coding sequence is TGCGCCAGCAGCTTGGGTGCGTCAGGGTTCGATGGCTACACCTTC. Full variable domain (missing parts from reference TRBV5-1 and TRBJ1-2): KAGVTQTPRYLIKTRGQQVTLSCSPISGHRSVSWYQQTPGQGLQFLFEYFSETQRNKGNFPGRFSGRQFSNSRSEMNVSTLELGDSALYLCASSLGASGFDGYTFGSGTRLTVV.

The rearrangement uses TRBV7-9 and TRBJ1-1; no firm D call. The CDR3 is made up of 17 amino acids. Germline V CDR1 and CDR2: SEHNR, FQNEAQ (reference sequence). V dropped 5 bases and J dropped 1 base, with 20 bases sitting between them. The CDR3 bases are TGTGCCAGCAGCACTATTCGCGCGGTCGAGAAGAACACTGAAGCTTTCTTT. Amino acid sequence: CASSTIRAVEKNTEAFF.

The chain employs TRBV7-9 and TRBJ2-7; 9 bases agree with TRBD1. V gave up 5 bases and J gave up 5 bases; unmatched junction bases: 10. CDR1 is SEHNR, CDR2 FQNEAQ, per germline (reference sequence). The CDR3 extends over 15 amino acids. DNA for the CDR3: TGTGCCAGCAGCGCTTCCGGGACAGGGAACCACGAGCAGTACTTC. Protein product: CASSASGTGNHEQYF.

This clonotype was counted a few times. The gene calls are TRBV29-1 and TRBJ2-1; perhaps TRBD2 as D (6 bases). The length of the CDR3 is 13 residues. The germline V and J ends were trimmed by 7 bases and 6 bases, with 16 bases remaining between them. Germline V gene data show CDR1 as SQVTM and CDR2 as ANQGSEA. DNA of the CDR3: TGCAGCGCAAAGGGACTCCTTTCCAATGAGCAGTTCTTC. Protein product: CSAKGLLSNEQFF.

The chain recombines TRBV4-3 with TRBJ1-2; the D gene is possibly TRBD1 (5 bases). This CDR3 contains 15 residues. Germline V gene lookup returns CDR1 LGHNA and CDR2 YSLEER. The V and J ends lost 4 bases and 1 base respectively, with 13 bases between them. The CDR3 loop reads CASSPLGTYNYGYTF. CDR3 nucleotide sequence: TGCGCCAGCAGCCCCCTCGGGACGTATAACTATGGCTACACCTTC.

This clonotype was detected a few times. This chain joins TRBV4-2 and TRBJ2-3, with TRBD2 matching 10 bases. The V gene end was trimmed by 4 bases and the J gene end by 0 bases; junction bases not matched to a gene: 10. The CDR3 extends over 18 amino acids. Germline V gives CDR1 LGHNA, CDR2 YNFKEQ. The CDR3 coding sequence is TGTGCCAGCAGCCTGGGTCTAGCGGGGGTAACTAGCACAGATACGCAGTATTTT. Protein: CASSLGLAGVTSTDTQYF.

The V and J genes are TRBV6-1 and TRBJ1-2, with D hard to call. Trimming stripped 1 base from V and 8 bases from J, with 17 bases between. This CDR3 comprises 15 residues. Germline V gene data show CDR1 as MNHNS and CDR2 as SASEGT. CDR3 protein: CASSEGWTVDYGYTF. In nucleotides, the CDR3 is TGTGCCAGCAGTGAAGGGTGGACCGTAGATTACGGCTACACCTTC.

The CDR3 DNA reads as TGCGCCAGCAGCCAAGACGGCGTCACACTAGCCAAAAACATTCAGTACTTC. Its protein product is CASSQDGVTLAKNIQYF. The gene calls are TRBV4-3 and TRBJ2-4, with no clear D. Germline CDR1 and CDR2: LGHNA and YSLEER. With 0 bases removed from V and 0 bases from J, the gap between germline ends came to 12 bases. This CDR3 spans 17 amino acids.